The clone carrying this T cell receptor (beta chain) was seen at least ten times. Its specificity is unknown. The data originate from a study of molecular identifiers for immune sequencing clone quantification. Previously reported methods and listed TCR primers produced the bulk TCR libraries. MiXCR was run by TCRdb on the PCR reads, yielding one entry per CDR3 protein. The table includes about 640,000 distinct CDR3 sequences, about 20% detected once. Study-wide results and limits: Reports indicate spiked Jurkat TCR RNA from one cell could be found among roughly 950,000 naive cells.

Source material: naive CD8+ T cells from blood, with Jurkat cell RNA spiked in. Stated subset: FACS-sorted CD8+CD4-CCR7+CD45RA+ naive T cells. This TCR was sampled from a human donor in good health. Some libraries in this study had Jurkat cell RNA spiked in.

The CDR3 reads CASSSGSLTDTQYF. In DNA form, the CDR3 reads TGTGCCAGCAGCTCCGGGAGTTTGACAGATACGCAGTATTTT. The V gene is TRBV5-6, the J gene TRBJ2-3; D might be TRBD2 (6 bases). CDR3 length: 14 residues. Trimming removed 3 bases from V and 3 bases from J, with 11 bases in between. Germline-derived CDR1 and CDR2 are SGHDT and YYEEEE.